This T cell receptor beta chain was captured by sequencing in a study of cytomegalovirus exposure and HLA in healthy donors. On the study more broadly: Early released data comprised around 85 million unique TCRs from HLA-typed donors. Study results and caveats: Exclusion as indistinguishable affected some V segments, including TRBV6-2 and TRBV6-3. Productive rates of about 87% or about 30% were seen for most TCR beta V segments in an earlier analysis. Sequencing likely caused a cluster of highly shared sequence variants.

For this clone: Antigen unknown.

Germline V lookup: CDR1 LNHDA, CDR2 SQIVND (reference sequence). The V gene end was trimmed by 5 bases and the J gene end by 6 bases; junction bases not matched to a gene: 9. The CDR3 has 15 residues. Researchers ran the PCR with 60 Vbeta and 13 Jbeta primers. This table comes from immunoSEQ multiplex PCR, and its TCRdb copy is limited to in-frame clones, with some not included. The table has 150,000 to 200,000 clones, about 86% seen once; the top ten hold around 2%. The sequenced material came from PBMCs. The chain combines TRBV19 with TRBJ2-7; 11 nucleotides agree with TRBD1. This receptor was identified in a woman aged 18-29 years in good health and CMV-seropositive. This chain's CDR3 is CASSGRGTGGLEQYF. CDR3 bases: TGTGCCAGTAGTGGGAGGGGGACAGGGGGACTCGAGCAGTACTTC.